The T cell receptor beta chain under discussion was sequenced for a study of blood T cell repertoires in COVID-19. The wider study: Material from acute and convalescent COVID-19 was sourced from the United States, Italy and Spain. T cells, B-cell-depleted T cells, or PBMCs supplied cDNA or gDNA.

Per the original methods: Quantification of nucleated cells was approximated via reference gene primer amplification. This table comes from immunoSEQ multiplex PCR, and its TCRdb copy is limited to in-frame clones, with some not included. V, J and clone size are those of that table, while D and trimming were read from the DNA. The sample has over 90,000 clones, 75% to 95% seen once. Germline V lookup: CDR1 LNHDA, CDR2 SQIVND (reference sequence). The CDR3 is 14 amino acids. V was clipped by 6 bases and J by 3 bases, with 14 bases between them. The clonotype comes from a man aged 18 to 30 with acute or convalescent COVID-19. The chain uses TRBV19 and TRBJ1-1; D gene ambiguous. The specimen was peripheral blood. CDR3 sequence reads: CASRLSGRDTEAFF. The CDR3, as DNA: TGTGCCAGTAGGCTCAGCGGAAGGGACACTGAAGCTTTCTTT.